The 6 T cell receptor beta chains listed next were all sequenced from one sample in a study of a mutant IDH1 vaccine in newly diagnosed glioma. Using immunoSEQ multiplex PCR, the repertoire was profiled, and TCRdb retains in-frame clones only, with some absent. The sample includes 40,000 or so clones, around 78% of them seen just once. Time point specified: baseline, week 1 (first vaccination visit). Treatment denoted: pre-vaccination baseline after standard-of-care therapy. The sample was PBMCs, taken from a glioma patient treated with radiotherapy, temozolomide or both. All receptors derive from a man aged 35-49 years with glioma. Some clones in this sample may be carry-over from other donors' samples.

This chain links TRBV30 with TRBJ1-5; D ambiguous. This CDR3 is 13 amino acids long. Trimming removed 0 bases at V and 6 bases at J, with 9 bases between. Germline V gene sequence: CDR1 GTSNPN, CDR2 SVGIG (reference sequence). The CDR3 loop reads CAWSVSPGQPQHF. As DNA, the CDR3 is TGTGCCTGGAGTGTTTCCCCGGGTCAGCCCCAGCATTTT.

The chain has TRBV5-1 and TRBJ1-5, with D perhaps TRBD1 (6 bases). V lost 4 bases, J lost 6 bases, and 14 bases lay in between. The germline gives CDR1 SGHRS, CDR2 YFSETQ. The CDR3 length is 14 residues. The CDR3 region is CASSPLGGGQPQHF. As DNA, the CDR3 is TGCGCCAGCAGCCCGTTAGGGGGGGGTCAGCCCCAGCATTTT.

The chain carries TRBV19 and TRBJ1-6; D gene ambiguous. Germline CDR1 LNHDA, CDR2 SQIVND (reference sequence). The CDR3 has 15 residues. V lost 7 bases, J lost 13 bases, and 23 bases lay in between. CDR3 bases: TGTGCCAGTACGGCCGATGGATGGGGTGGAGGGCCCCTCCACTTT. Translated, it gives CASTADGWGGGPLHF.

The chain is built from TRBV29-1 and TRBJ1-4; D might be TRBD1 (5 bases). Germline-derived CDR1 and CDR2 are SQVTM and ANQGSEA. V was clipped by 5 bases and J by 6 bases, with 19 bases between them. This CDR3 spans 15 amino acids. CDR3 coding DNA: TGCAGCGTTCTCCCCGCCTGGGGCACGGATGAAAAACTGTTTTTT. Protein product: CSVLPAWGTDEKLFF.

V gene TRBV15 combines with J gene TRBJ2-7; possible D gene TRBD2, 6 bases. Trimming stripped 0 bases from V and 5 bases from J, with 17 bases between. Looked up from germline, CDR1 is LNHNV and CDR2 is YYDKDF (reference sequence). The CDR3 consists of 16 residues. CDR3 coding DNA: TGTGCCACCAGCAGAGATGGTACGCCCCGGGGGAACGAGCAGTACTTC. It codes for CATSRDGTPRGNEQYF.

V gene TRBV5-1 combines with J gene TRBJ2-5, with 7 bases matching TRBD2. Trimming removed 4 bases from V and 3 bases from J; junction bases left unmatched: 6. This CDR3 has 14 residues. Germline assignment: CDR1 SGHRS and CDR2 YFSETQ. The DNA for the CDR3 is TGCGCCAGCAGCCCACTGGGAGGGAAAGAGACCCAGTACTTC. Protein product: CASSPLGGKETQYF.